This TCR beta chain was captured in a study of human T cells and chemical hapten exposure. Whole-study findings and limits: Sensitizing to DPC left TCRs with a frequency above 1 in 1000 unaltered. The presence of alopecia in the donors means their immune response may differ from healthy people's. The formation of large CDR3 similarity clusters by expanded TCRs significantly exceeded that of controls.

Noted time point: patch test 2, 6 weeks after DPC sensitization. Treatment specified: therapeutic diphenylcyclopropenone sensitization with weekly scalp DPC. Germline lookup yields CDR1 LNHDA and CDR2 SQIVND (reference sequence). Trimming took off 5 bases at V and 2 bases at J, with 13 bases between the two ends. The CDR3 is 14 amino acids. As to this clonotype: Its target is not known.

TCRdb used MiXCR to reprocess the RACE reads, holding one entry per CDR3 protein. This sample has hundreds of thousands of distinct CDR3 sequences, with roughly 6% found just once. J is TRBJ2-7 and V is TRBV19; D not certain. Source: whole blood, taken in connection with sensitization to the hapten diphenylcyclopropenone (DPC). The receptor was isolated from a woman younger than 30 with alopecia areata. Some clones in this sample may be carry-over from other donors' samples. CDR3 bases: TGTGCCAGTAGTCTCTATTCTGGGGCCTACGAGCAGTACTTC. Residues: CASSLYSGAYEQYF.